Described below is a single T cell receptor beta chain sequence and its context. Antigen specificity is unknown. These data originate in a study of beta chain features in type 1 diabetes. Background on the study: Researchers looked at about 110 million sorted cells across all samples. Whole-study findings and limits: Type 1 diabetes patients had TCRB CDR3s that were shorter (moderately but significantly so) in all four CD4+ subsets.

The authors obtained over 98% purity in all sorted populations. Reverse transcription of all isolated RNA meant that expressed TCRB transcripts were sequenced. Generated by immunoSEQ multiplex PCR, the TCRdb table keeps only in-frame clones and is missing some. The table records more than 110,000 clones, 6.9% of them present only once. V was shortened by 2 bases and J by 0 bases, with 8 bases between the two germline ends. Germline V gene lookup returns CDR1 KGHSH and CDR2 LQKENI. The CDR3 length is 16 residues. This receptor was taken from a woman between 25 and 40 years old in good health. The sequenced sample was central memory CD4+ T cells from blood. The chain links TRBV18 to TRBJ2-6; no clear D gene. The CDR3 protein is CASSPGRHSGANVLTF. DNA of the CDR3: TGTGCCAGCTCACCAGGCAGGCACTCTGGGGCCAACGTCCTGACTTTC. Combining the CDR3 with reference TRBV18 and TRBJ2-6 gives the whole variable domain NAGVMQNPRHLVRRRGQEARLRCSPMKGHSHVYWYRQLPEEGLKFMVYLQKENIIDESGMPKERFSAEFPKEGPSILRIQQVVRGDSAAYFCASSPGRHSGANVLTFGAGSRLTVL.